A single sample gave rise to the 26 T cell receptor beta chains below, sequenced in a study of T cells in Graves' hyperthyroidism and ophthalmopathy. Amplification yielded TCR beta CDR3 regions, with RNA transcripts as the source. TCR CDR3 underwent first-round RT-PCR with the HTBI primer set. From the multiplex PCR reads, TCRdb called clonotypes with MiXCR, one entry per CDR3 protein. This table has approximately 330,000 distinct CDR3 sequences, roughly 18% appearing once. The sequenced material came from blood. Every receptor here comes from a woman aged 45-65 years with Graves' hyperthyroidism.

This chain joins TRBV18 and TRBJ1-1; tentative D call: TRBD1 (6 bases). V was shortened by 4 bases and J by 5 bases, with 17 bases between the two germline ends. Germline CDR1 reads KGHSH; CDR2 reads LQKENI. The CDR3 length is 15 residues. CDR3 bases: TGTGCCAGCTCACTTCACACAGGGAAGGGAACTGAAGCTTTCTTT. It is translated as CASSLHTGKGTEAFF. The whole variable domain, remainder taken from reference TRBV18 and TRBJ1-1, is NAGVMQNPRHLVRRRGQEARLRCSPMKGHSHVYWYRQLPEEGLKFMVYLQKENIIDESGMPKERFSAEFPKEGPSILRIQQVVRGDSAAYFCASSLHTGKGTEAFFGQGTRLTVV.

This clonotype was detected many times. The V gene is TRBV11-1, the J gene TRBJ2-1; the match to TRBD2 covers 10 bases. The CDR3 extends over 15 amino acids. Germline V gene sequence: CDR1 SGHAT, CDR2 FQDESV (reference sequence). Trimming at V came to 2 bases and at J to 5 bases, leaving 3 bases not matched to a gene. The CDR3 region has the DNA TGTGCCAGCAGCTTAAGGACTAGCGGTGACAATGAGCAGTTCTTC. Translation gives CASSLRTSGDNEQFF.

V is TRBV5-1 and J is TRBJ2-5; 10 bases fit TRBD2. The CDR3 length is 15 residues. CDR1 SGHRS and CDR2 YFSETQ come from the germline V gene. V was pared by 5 bases and J by 5 bases, with 9 bases of the junction left unmatched. The CDR3 protein is CASSTGTSEGETQYF. CDR3 in DNA: TGCGCCAGCAGTACCGGGACTAGCGAGGGTGAGACCCAGTACTTC. Full variable domain (outside the CDR3, taken from reference TRBV5-1 and TRBJ2-5): KAGVTQTPRYLIKTRGQQVTLSCSPISGHRSVSWYQQTPGQGLQFLFEYFSETQRNKGNFPGRFSGRQFSNSRSEMNVSTLELGDSALYLCASSTGTSEGETQYFGPGTRLLVL.

This clonotype was picked up a small number of times. The rearrangement joins TRBV11-2 to TRBJ2-5; either TRBD1 or TRBD2 may supply D (5 bases each). Trimming removed 6 bases from V and 5 bases from J, with 22 bases in between. Germline V lookup: CDR1 SGHAT, CDR2 FQNNGV. CDR3 length: 16 amino acids. CDR3 DNA sequence: TGTGCCAGCAGTCACGCTCCCGGGCCCCGGGGCGAGACCCAGTACTTC. Translating gives CASSHAPGPRGETQYF.

Ten or more counts support this clonotype. V is TRBV7-9 and J is TRBJ2-1; 9 nucleotides line up with TRBD1. CDR3 length: 15 amino acids. Trimming cost V 1 base and J 6 bases; bases outside gene matches: 4. CDR1 is SEHNR and CDR2 is FQNEAQ in the germline V gene (reference sequence). The CDR3 reads CASSLVGTGFNEQFF. The CDR3 coding sequence is TGTGCCAGCAGCTTAGTAGGGACAGGGTTCAATGAGCAGTTCTTC.

This clonotype was detected a few times. The chain couples TRBV6-1 to TRBJ2-1; D remains ambiguous. Trimming cost V 7 bases and J 0 bases, with 10 bases left between them. Germline V gene sequence: CDR1 MNHNS, CDR2 SASEGT. The CDR3 has 14 amino acids. The CDR3 DNA reads TGTGCCAGCACCCCGGATAGCTCCTACAATGAGCAGTTCTTC. Protein: CASTPDSSYNEQFF.

This chain links TRBV6-5 with TRBJ1-2; perhaps TRBD1 as D (5 bases). The CDR3 length is 12 residues. Germline CDR1 and CDR2: MNHEY and SVGAGI. V was clipped by 9 bases and J by 6 bases, with 14 bases between them. The CDR3 loop is CASWGRAHGYTF. The CDR3 coding sequence is TGTGCCAGTTGGGGCCGGGCTCATGGCTACACCTTC.

The gene calls are TRBV5-1 and TRBJ2-1; the match to TRBD2 covers 7 bases. The germline V gene has CDR1 SGHRS and CDR2 YFSETQ. This CDR3 spans 15 amino acids. V was pared by 5 bases and J by 10 bases, with 15 bases of the junction left unmatched. The CDR3 DNA reads TGCGCCAGCAGGGGGGGAGGGACCATCCAACGGGAGCAGTTCTTC. Translation: CASRGGGTIQREQFF.

The chain has TRBV18 and TRBJ1-5, with D uncertain. Germline V lookup: CDR1 KGHSH, CDR2 LQKENI. The CDR3 loop spans 12 amino acids. The V end lost 1 base, the J end lost 7 bases, and 5 bases lay between the germline ends. In DNA, the CDR3 is TGTGCCAGCTCACCACGTGCGCAGCCCCAGCATTTT. Amino acid sequence: CASSPRAQPQHF. The variable domain in full, completed from reference TRBV18 and TRBJ1-5, reads NAGVMQNPRHLVRRRGQEARLRCSPMKGHSHVYWYRQLPEEGLKFMVYLQKENIIDESGMPKERFSAEFPKEGPSILRIQQVVRGDSAAYFCASSPRAQPQHFGDGTRLSIL.

This clonotype showed up just a few times. This chain links TRBV9 with TRBJ1-4, with 9 bases that match TRBD1. Germline V gives CDR1 SGDLS, CDR2 YYNGEE. V was pared by 5 bases and J by 5 bases, with 10 bases of the junction left unmatched. This CDR3 has 16 amino acids. CDR3 in amino acids: CASSLRTGTGNEKLFF. The DNA of the CDR3 is TGTGCCAGCAGTCTAAGAACCGGGACAGGGAATGAAAAACTGTTTTTT.

This clonotype was detected many times. The CDR3 DNA reads as TGCGCCAGCAGCTTGGGATCGGGGATGGGGAATGAGCAGTTCTTC. It translates to CASSLGSGMGNEQFF. The rearrangement links TRBV5-1 to TRBJ2-1; possible D gene TRBD2, 5 bases. The CDR3 runs to 15 residues. Trimming took off 0 bases at V and 7 bases at J, with 14 bases between the two ends. Germline V gene data show CDR1 as SGHRS and CDR2 as YFSETQ.

This chain uses TRBV2 with TRBJ1-1; D not certain. Germline V gene sequence: CDR1 SNHLY, CDR2 FYNNEI. The length of the CDR3 is 10 residues. With 8 bases removed from V and 7 bases from J, the gap between germline ends came to 8 bases. The DNA for the CDR3 is TGTGCCAGCGGTGTGTATGAAGCTTTCTTT. Amino acid sequence: CASGVYEAFF.

The chain is built from TRBV6-9 and TRBJ1-1, with TRBD1 as a possible D gene (5 bases). V was clipped by 6 bases and J by 1 base, with 12 bases between them. This CDR3 has 14 amino acids. Germline loops: CDR1 MNHGY, CDR2 SVAAGI. The CDR3 coding sequence is TGTGCCAGCAGGCCTCAGGGAAAGAACACTGAAGCTTTCTTT. Protein product: CASRPQGKNTEAFF.

This clonotype was seen repeatedly, ten times or more. The V call is TRBV28, the J call TRBJ2-3; no clear D. There are 15 residues in the CDR3. Germline V gives CDR1 MDHEN, CDR2 SYDVKM. Deletions cut 5 bases from V and 2 bases from J, with 14 bases between. CDR3 sequence (DNA): TGTGCCAGCAGTCCCCCCTTGGCGAACACAGATACGCAGTATTTT. It translates to CASSPPLANTDTQYF.

This clonotype has more than one count but fewer than ten. The rearrangement links TRBV9 to TRBJ2-2, with 9 bases aligning to TRBD2. This CDR3 contains 16 residues. Looked up from germline, CDR1 is SGDLS and CDR2 is YYNGEE. V shed 0 bases and J 0 bases; nucleotides not matched to a gene: 0. In DNA form, the CDR3 reads TGTGCCAGCAGCGTAGTAGCGGGAGCGAACACCGGGGAGCTGTTTTTT. It specifies CASSVVAGANTGELFF. The whole variable domain, filled in from reference TRBV9 and TRBJ2-2, reads DSGVTQTPKHLITATGQRVTLRCSPRSGDLSVYWYQQSLDQGLQFLIQYYNGEERAKGNILERFSAQQFPDLHSELNLSSLELGDSALYFCASSVVAGANTGELFFGEGSRLTVL.

V usage is TRBV3-1 and J usage is TRBJ2-3; 14 nucleotides agree with TRBD2. Per the germline V gene, CDR1 is LGHDT and CDR2 is YNNKEL (reference sequence). The CDR3 totals 18 residues. The V segment lost 4 bases and the J segment 4 bases; nucleotides outside the gene matches: 10. The CDR3 loop reads CASSPLRGLAGDSDTQYF. CDR3 coding DNA: TGTGCCAGCAGCCCACTCCGGGGACTAGCGGGAGATTCAGATACGCAGTATTTT.

This clonotype was found many times. The genes are TRBV28 and TRBJ1-2, with TRBD1 as a possible D gene (5 bases). The CDR3 totals 22 residues. Germline assignment: CDR1 MDHEN and CDR2 SYDVKM. The V end was cut by 5 bases, the J end by 4 bases, with 38 bases between. The CDR3 sequence: CASSPPSFSFSGTKISGYGYTF. CDR3 coding DNA: TGTGCCAGCAGTCCCCCTAGCTTTAGCTTTTCAGGGACCAAAATTTCTGGCTATGGCTACACCTTC.

This clonotype was counted many times. V usage is TRBV18 and J usage is TRBJ2-3; no clear D. The CDR3 runs to 15 residues. Trimming stripped 0 bases from V and 1 base from J, with 8 bases between. Germline assignment: CDR1 KGHSH and CDR2 LQKENI. The CDR3 bases are TGTGCCAGCTCACCACCGCTCCAGGGCACAGATACGCAGTATTTT. Translation gives CASSPPLQGTDTQYF. The full variable domain, in which reference TRBV18 and TRBJ2-3 provide the parts outside the CDR3, is NAGVMQNPRHLVRRRGQEARLRCSPMKGHSHVYWYRQLPEEGLKFMVYLQKENIIDESGMPKERFSAEFPKEGPSILRIQQVVRGDSAAYFCASSPPLQGTDTQYFGPGTRLTVL.

This clonotype was seen once. The chain couples TRBV7-9 to TRBJ1-2; D is perhaps TRBD1 (5 bases). Germline loops: CDR1 SEHNR, CDR2 FQNEAQ (reference sequence). This CDR3 spans 15 amino acids. The V gene lost 0 bases and the J gene lost 4 bases, with 12 bases spanning the gap. CDR3 region: CASSLAPGVGYGYTF. The CDR3 nucleotides read TGTGCCAGCAGCTTAGCGCCGGGGGTGGGCTATGGCTACACCTTC.

The chain couples TRBV3-1 to TRBJ1-4; D call uncertain. Between the trimmed V and J ends, which lost 2 bases and 5 bases, there was a span of 12 bases. Germline V gene sequence: CDR1 LGHDT, CDR2 YNNKEL (reference sequence). The CDR3 has 15 residues. DNA for the CDR3: TGTGCCAGCAGCCAAAACCGGGCCTTGAATGAAAAACTGTTTTTT. Its translation is CASSQNRALNEKLFF.

This clonotype was seen more than once but under ten times. The chain is built from TRBV6-5 and TRBJ2-7, with D unclear. This CDR3 is 14 amino acids long. V was shortened by 2 bases and J by 2 bases, with 10 bases between the two germline ends. Germline lookup yields CDR1 MNHEY and CDR2 SVGAGI. The CDR3, as DNA: TGTGCCAGCAGTTACGGCGGAAAAACCTACGAGCAGTACTTC. Translating gives CASSYGGKTYEQYF.

This clonotype was counted many times. The chain recombines TRBV6-6 with TRBJ1-5, with no clear D. CDR3 size: 14 residues. The V and J ends lost 2 bases and 7 bases respectively, with 12 bases between them. Germline CDR1 is MNHNY and CDR2 is SVGAGI (reference sequence). CDR3 loop: CASSYHGLFQPQHF. The CDR3, as DNA: TGTGCCAGCAGTTACCATGGTTTATTCCAGCCCCAGCATTTT.

The chain employs TRBV2 and TRBJ1-2; D gene uncertain. The germline V gene has CDR1 SNHLY and CDR2 FYNNEI. Trimming left V 5 bases short and J 13 bases short, with 14 bases between. This CDR3 region has 11 residues. The CDR3 DNA reads as TGTGCCAGCAGTTATTCCGGGAGTGCCACCTTC. Its protein is CASSYSGSATF.

Ten or more counts support this clonotype. The genes are TRBV7-9 and TRBJ1-4; 9 bases are a match to TRBD1. Germline trimming cut 0 bases from V and 8 bases from J; bases unmatched to any gene: 4. Germline V gene sequence: CDR1 SEHNR, CDR2 FQNEAQ (reference sequence). The CDR3 spans 15 residues. CDR3 residues: CASSLAQGAREKLFF. Here the CDR3 DNA reads TGTGCCAGCAGCTTAGCACAGGGGGCACGGGAAAAACTGTTTTTT. Full variable domain (missing parts from reference TRBV7-9 and TRBJ1-4): DTGVSQNPRHKITKRGQNVTFRCDPISEHNRLYWYRQTLGQGPEFLTYFQNEAQLEKSRLLSDRFSAERPKGSFSTLEIQRTEQGDSAMYLCASSLAQGAREKLFFGSGTQLSVL.

This clonotype was detected many times. J is TRBJ2-1 and V is TRBV11-2, with D possibly being TRBD1 (6 bases). Germline lookup yields CDR1 SGHAT and CDR2 FQNNGV. The CDR3 covers 13 residues. Trimming stripped 3 bases from V and 4 bases from J, with 7 bases between. The CDR3 reads CASSFDRYNEQFF. CDR3 coding DNA: TGTGCCAGCAGCTTCGACAGGTACAATGAGCAGTTCTTC.

There are many counts of this clonotype. The V call is TRBV7-2, the J call TRBJ2-7, with 9 bases fitting TRBD2. The V gene end was trimmed by 5 bases and the J gene end by 2 bases; junction bases not matched to a gene: 7. Germline CDR1 and CDR2: SGHTA and FQGNSA. The CDR3 totals 15 residues. Here the CDR3 DNA reads TGTGCCAGCAGCGAGGCGGGGGGGGCAGCCTACGAGCAGTACTTC. It encodes CASSEAGGAAYEQYF.